This is a list of T cell receptor beta chains from one sample in a study of cytomegalovirus exposure and HLA in healthy donors. Here immunoSEQ multiplex PCR was the method, and the copy in TCRdb shows in-frame clones only, minus some. The sample yields some 200,000 clones, around nine tenths seen once. The sequenced sample consisted of PBMCs. Receptor source: a woman younger than 35 in good health and CMV-seronegative. The CDR3 runs from the conserved cysteine through the conserved F or W. The order of the fields is V gene, J gene, clone size, D gene, CDR3 DNA, CDR3 protein. The D gene is left open where the match is weak. For some rows the clone size is stated as once, few or many, or as a class when expanded; others skip it.

TRBV6-5,TRBJ1-1,.,.,TGTGCCAGCAGTTCGACAGGGAACACTGAAGCTTTCTTT,CASSSTGNTEAFF
TRBV5-1,TRBJ1-1,.,.,TGCGCCAGCGGAACAGGATTTGAAGCTTTCTTT,CASGTGFEAFF
TRBV30,TRBJ2-5,.,.,TGTGCCTGGGGGCCGGGACTCCAAACAGCGAAGACCCAGTACTTC,CAWGPGLQTAKTQYF
TRBV10-2,TRBJ2-7,few,TRBD2,TGCGCCAGCAGTGGTACGAGCGGGGGCCCCTACGAGCAGTACTTC,CASSGTSGGPYEQYF
TRBV10-2,TRBJ2-7,.,TRBD2,TGCGCCAGCAGTGAGTCTATGACTAGCCTGCTAGTTTCCTACGAGCAGTACTTC,CASSESMTSLLVSYEQYF
TRBV10-3,TRBJ1-2,.,TRBD1,TGTGCCTCTAAGATTCAGGGGGCGGAAGGTGGCTACACCTTC,CASKIQGAEGGYTF
TRBV9,TRBJ2-1,.,.,TGTGCCAGCAGCGTAGAGGGGGGGAACTACAATGAGCAGTTCTTC,CASSVEGGNYNEQFF
TRBV5-4,TRBJ2-5,.,TRBD2,TGTGCCAGCAGCTACCCCAGCGGGAGGGACGGGGAGACCCAGTACTTC,CASSYPSGRDGETQYF
TRBV6-4,TRBJ2-3,.,TRBD1,TGTGCCAGCAGTGCAGGGGGCGGTGCAGATACGCAGTATTTT,CASSAGGGADTQYF
TRBV11-3,TRBJ2-5,once,.,TGTGCCAGCAGCTTAGCCCGTGGGGGGGAGACCCAGTACTTC,CASSLARGGETQYF
TRBV27,TRBJ2-3,few,TRBD1,TGTGCCAGCAGTCCTCAGGGGGAATCGGCAGATACGCAGTATTTT,CASSPQGESADTQYF
TRBV7-2,TRBJ2-1,.,.,TGTGCCAGCAGCTTAGCGAGTAGCGGAGGACCCTACAATGAGCAGTTCTTC,CASSLASSGGPYNEQFF
TRBV4-3,TRBJ1-1,once,TRBD1,TGCGCCAGCAGCCCAGGACAGGGTATTCCCCTGAACACTGAAGCTTTCTTT,CASSPGQGIPLNTEAFF